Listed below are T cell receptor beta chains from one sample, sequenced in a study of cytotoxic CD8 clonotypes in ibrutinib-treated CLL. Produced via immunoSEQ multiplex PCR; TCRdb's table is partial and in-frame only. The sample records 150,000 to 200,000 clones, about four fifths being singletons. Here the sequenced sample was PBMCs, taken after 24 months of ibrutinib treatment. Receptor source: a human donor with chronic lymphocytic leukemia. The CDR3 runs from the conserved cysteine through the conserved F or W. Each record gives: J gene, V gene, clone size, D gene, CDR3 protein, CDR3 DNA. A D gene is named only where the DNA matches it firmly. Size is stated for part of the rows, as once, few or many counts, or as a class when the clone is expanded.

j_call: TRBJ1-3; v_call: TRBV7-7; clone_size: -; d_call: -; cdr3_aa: CASSPQPSGNTIYF; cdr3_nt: TGTGCCAGCAGCCCACAACCCTCCGGAAACACCATATATTTT
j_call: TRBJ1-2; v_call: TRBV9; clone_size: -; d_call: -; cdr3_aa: CASSYDSNYGYTF; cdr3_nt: TGTGCCAGCAGTTACGATTCTAACTATGGCTACACCTTC
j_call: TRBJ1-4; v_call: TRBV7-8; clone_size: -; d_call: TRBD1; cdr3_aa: CASSPRDRVNEKLFF; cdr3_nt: TGTGCCAGCAGCCCCCGGGACAGAGTTAATGAAAAACTGTTTTTT
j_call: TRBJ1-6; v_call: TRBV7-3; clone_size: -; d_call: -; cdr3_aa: CASSGNSNSPLHF; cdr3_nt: TGTGCCAGCAGCGGGAACAGTAATTCACCCCTCCACTTT
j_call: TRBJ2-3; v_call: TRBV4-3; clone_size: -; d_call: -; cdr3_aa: CASSRSSAGTDTQYF; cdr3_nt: TGCGCCAGCAGCCGGAGTAGCGCGGGTACAGATACGCAGTATTTT
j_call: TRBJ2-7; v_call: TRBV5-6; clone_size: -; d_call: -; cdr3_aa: CASSLYAVSYEQYF; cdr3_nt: TGTGCCAGCAGCTTGTATGCGGTCTCCTACGAGCAGTACTTC
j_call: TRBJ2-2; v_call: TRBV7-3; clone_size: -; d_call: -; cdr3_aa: CASSRVGGPAGELFF; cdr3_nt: TGTGCCAGCAGCCGCGTGGGGGGCCCTGCCGGGGAGCTGTTTTTT
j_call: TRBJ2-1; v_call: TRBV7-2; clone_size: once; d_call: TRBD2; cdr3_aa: CASSPGTIPYNEQFF; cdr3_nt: TGTGCCAGCAGCCCCGGGACTATCCCCTACAATGAGCAGTTCTTC
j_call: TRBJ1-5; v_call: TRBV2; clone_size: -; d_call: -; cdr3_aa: CASRNPYSNQPQHF; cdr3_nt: TGTGCCAGCAGGAATCCGTATAGCAATCAGCCCCAGCATTTT
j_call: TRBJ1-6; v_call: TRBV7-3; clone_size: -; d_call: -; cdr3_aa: CASSVTGFRNSPLHF; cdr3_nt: TGTGCCAGCAGTGTTACAGGGTTCCGTAATTCACCCCTCCACTTT
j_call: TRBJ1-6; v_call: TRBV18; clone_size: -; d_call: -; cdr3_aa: CASSPPAGLNNSPLHF; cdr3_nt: TGTGCCAGCTCACCCCCCGCCGGACTTAATAATTCACCCCTCCACTTT
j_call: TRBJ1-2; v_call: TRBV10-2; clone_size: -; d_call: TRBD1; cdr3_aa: CASSDNRGYGYTF; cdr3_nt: TGCGCCAGCAGTGATAACAGGGGCTATGGCTACACCTTC
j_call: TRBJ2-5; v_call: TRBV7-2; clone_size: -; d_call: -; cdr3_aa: CASSLPQWYQETQYF; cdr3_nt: TGTGCCAGCAGCCTGCCACAGTGGTACCAAGAGACCCAGTACTTC
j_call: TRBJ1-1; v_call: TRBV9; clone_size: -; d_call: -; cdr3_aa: CASSVLGRGSTEAFF; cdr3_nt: TGTGCCAGCAGCGTTCTTGGGAGGGGATCAACTGAAGCTTTCTTT
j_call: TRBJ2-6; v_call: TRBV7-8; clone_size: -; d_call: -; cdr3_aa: CASSARGGGSSVLTF; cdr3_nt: TGTGCCAGCAGCGCGAGGGGAGGAGGTTCGTCCGTCCTGACTTTC
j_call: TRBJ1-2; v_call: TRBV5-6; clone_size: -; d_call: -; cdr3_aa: CASRSQAVYYGYTF; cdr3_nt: TGTGCCAGCAGGTCCCAGGCCGTTTACTATGGCTACACCTTC
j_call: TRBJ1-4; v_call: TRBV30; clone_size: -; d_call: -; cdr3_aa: CAWSVSEKLFF; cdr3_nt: TGTGCCTGGAGTGTAAGTGAAAAACTGTTTTTT
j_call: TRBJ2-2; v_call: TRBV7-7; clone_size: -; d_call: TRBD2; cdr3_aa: CASSPPAGAESGELFF; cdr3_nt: TGTGCTAGCAGCCCGCCAGCGGGAGCGGAATCCGGGGAGCTGTTTTTT
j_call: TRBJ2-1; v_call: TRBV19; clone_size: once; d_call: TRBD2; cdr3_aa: CASSIDRLAGAYNEQFF; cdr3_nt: TGTGCCAGTAGTATAGACCGACTAGCGGGAGCCTACAATGAGCAGTTCTTC
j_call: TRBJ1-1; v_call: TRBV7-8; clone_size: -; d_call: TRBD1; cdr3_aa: CASSRDRLNTEAFF; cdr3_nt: TGTGCCAGCAGCCGGGACAGGCTGAACACTGAAGCTTTCTTT
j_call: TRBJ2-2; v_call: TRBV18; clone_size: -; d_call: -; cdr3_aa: CASSPLGSDTGELFF; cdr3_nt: TGTGCCAGCTCACCCCTGGGGTCGGACACCGGGGAGCTGTTTTTT
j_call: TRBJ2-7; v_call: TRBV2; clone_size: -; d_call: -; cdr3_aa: CASSAGARGYYEREQYF; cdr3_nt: TGTGCCAGCAGCGCAGGCGCCCGGGGATACTACGAACGCGAGCAGTACTTC
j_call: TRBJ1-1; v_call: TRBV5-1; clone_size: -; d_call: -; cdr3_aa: CASSLVWNTEAFF; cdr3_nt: TGCGCCAGCAGCTTGGTTTGGAACACTGAAGCTTTCTTT
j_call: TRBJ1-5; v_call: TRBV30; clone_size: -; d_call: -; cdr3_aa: CAWSVGRGSLSNQPQHF; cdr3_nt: TGTGCCTGGAGTGTAGGCAGGGGATCGCTAAGCAATCAGCCCCAGCATTTT
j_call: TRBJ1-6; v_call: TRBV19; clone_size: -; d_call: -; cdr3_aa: CASSSGAPTFSYNSPLHF; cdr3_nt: TGTGCCAGTAGTAGTGGGGCGCCTACTTTCTCCTATAATTCACCCCTCCACTTT
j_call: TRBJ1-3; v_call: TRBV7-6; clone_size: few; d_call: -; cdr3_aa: CASSSMGGHSGNTIYF; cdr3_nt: TGTGCCAGCAGCTCGATGGGAGGCCACTCTGGAAACACCATATATTTT
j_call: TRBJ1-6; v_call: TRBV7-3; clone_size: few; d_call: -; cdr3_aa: CASSLYETRGGTPLHF; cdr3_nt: TGTGCCAGCAGCTTATACGAAACCCGCGGGGGAACACCCCTCCACTTT
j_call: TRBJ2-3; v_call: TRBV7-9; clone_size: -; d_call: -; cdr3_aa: CASSFTRGGTDTQYF; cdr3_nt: TGTGCCAGCAGCTTTACTCGCGGGGGCACAGATACGCAGTATTTT
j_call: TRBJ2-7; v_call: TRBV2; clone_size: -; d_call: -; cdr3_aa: CASRWFGGASSYEQYF; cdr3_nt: TGTGCCAGTAGGTGGTTCGGGGGTGCCAGCTCCTACGAGCAGTACTTC
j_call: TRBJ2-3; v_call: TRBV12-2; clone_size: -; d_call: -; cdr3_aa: CASRLALLDLDTQYF; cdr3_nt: TGTGCAAGTCGCTTAGCTCTATTAGACCTAGATACGCAGTATTTT
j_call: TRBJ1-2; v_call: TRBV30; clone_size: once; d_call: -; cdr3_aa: CAWSHTGLSNYGYTF; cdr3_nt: TGTGCCTGGAGCCATACAGGGTTGTCTAACTATGGCTACACCTTC
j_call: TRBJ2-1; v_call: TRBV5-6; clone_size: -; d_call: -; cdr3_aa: CASSLFPADPTYNEQFF; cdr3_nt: TGTGCCAGCAGCTTGTTTCCCGCGGACCCTACCTACAATGAGCAGTTCTTC
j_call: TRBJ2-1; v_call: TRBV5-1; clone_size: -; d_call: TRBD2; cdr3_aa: CASSSSGRARDEQFF; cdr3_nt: TGCGCCAGCAGCTCTAGCGGGAGGGCCCGGGATGAGCAGTTCTTC
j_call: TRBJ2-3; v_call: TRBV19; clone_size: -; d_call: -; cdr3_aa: CASSIGGSGADTQYF; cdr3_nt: TGTGCCAGTAGTATAGGGGGTTCGGGGGCCGATACGCAGTATTTT
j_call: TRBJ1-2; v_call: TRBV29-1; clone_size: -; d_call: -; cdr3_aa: CSVMNPPGFSYGYTF; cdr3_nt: TGCAGCGTGATGAACCCGCCGGGCTTTAGCTATGGCTACACCTTC
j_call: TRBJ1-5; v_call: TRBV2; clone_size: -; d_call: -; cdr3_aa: CASKGSTYSNQPQHF; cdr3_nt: TGTGCCAGCAAAGGCAGCACCTATAGCAATCAGCCCCAGCATTTT
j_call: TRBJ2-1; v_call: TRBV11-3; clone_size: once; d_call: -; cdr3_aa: CASSLDSRDEQFF; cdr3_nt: TGTGCCAGCAGCTTAGATTCCCGCGATGAGCAGTTCTTC
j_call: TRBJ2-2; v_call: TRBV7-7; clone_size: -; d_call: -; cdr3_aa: CASSLGRGQAGELFF; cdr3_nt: TGTGCTAGCAGCTTAGGCCGGGGGCAAGCCGGGGAGCTGTTTTTT
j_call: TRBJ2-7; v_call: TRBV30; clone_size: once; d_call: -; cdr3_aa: CAWAAGSSYEQYF; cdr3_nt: TGTGCCTGGGCCGCAGGGAGCTCCTACGAGCAGTACTTC
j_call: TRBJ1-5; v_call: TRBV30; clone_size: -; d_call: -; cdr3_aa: CAWSGQHLSNQPQHF; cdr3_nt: TGTGCCTGGAGTGGACAACATCTTAGCAATCAGCCCCAGCATTTT
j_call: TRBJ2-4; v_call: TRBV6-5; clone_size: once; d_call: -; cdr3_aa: CASSQDREKNIQYF; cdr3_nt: TGTGCCAGCAGTCAGGACCGGGAAAAAAACATTCAGTACTTC
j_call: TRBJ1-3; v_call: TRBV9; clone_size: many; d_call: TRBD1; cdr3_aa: CASSVEGQALSGNTIYF; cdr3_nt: TGTGCCAGCAGCGTAGAGGGACAGGCGCTCTCTGGAAACACCATATATTTT
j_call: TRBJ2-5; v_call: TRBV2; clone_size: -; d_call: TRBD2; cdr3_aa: CASSDRGGRETQYF; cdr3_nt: TGTGCCAGCAGTGACCGGGGGGGCCGGGAGACCCAGTACTTC
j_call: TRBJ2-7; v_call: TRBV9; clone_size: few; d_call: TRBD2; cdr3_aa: CASSVGTSAPYEQYF; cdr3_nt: TGTGCCAGCAGCGTAGGGACTAGCGCTCCCTACGAGCAGTACTTC
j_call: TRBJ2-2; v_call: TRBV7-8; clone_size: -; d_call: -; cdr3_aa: CASSSNRATGELFF; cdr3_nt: TGTGCCAGCAGCTCAAACAGGGCCACCGGGGAGCTGTTTTTT
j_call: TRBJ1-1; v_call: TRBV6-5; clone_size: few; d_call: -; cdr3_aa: CASSYLLDTEAFF; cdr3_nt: TGTGCCAGCAGTTACTTGTTAGACACTGAAGCTTTCTTT
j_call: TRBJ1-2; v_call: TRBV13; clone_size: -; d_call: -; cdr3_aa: CASSLRRRDGYTF; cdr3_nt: TGTGCCAGCAGCTTAAGGCGCAGGGATGGCTACACCTTC
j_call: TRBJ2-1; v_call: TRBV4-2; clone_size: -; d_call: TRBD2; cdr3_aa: CASRGTSGPSYNEQFF; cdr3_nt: TGTGCCAGCAGGGGGACTAGCGGACCCTCCTACAATGAGCAGTTCTTC
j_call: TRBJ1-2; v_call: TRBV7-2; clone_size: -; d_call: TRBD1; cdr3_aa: CASSPRTGGGFF; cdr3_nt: TGTGCCAGCAGCCCTCGGACAGGGGGAGGCTTCTTC
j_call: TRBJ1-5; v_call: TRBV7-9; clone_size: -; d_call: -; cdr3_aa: CASSPSSRGVNQPQHF; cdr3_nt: TGTGCCAGCAGCCCCTCCTCCAGGGGTGTCAATCAGCCCCAGCATTTT
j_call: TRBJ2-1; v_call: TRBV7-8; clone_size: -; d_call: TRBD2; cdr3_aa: CASSLGLAGFRSYNEQFF; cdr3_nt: TGTGCCAGCAGCTTAGGACTAGCGGGGTTCCGCTCCTACAATGAGCAGTTCTTC
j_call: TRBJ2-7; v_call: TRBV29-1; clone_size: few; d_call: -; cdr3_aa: CSVGVVTAYEQYF; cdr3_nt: TGCAGCGTTGGAGTAGTGACAGCCTACGAGCAGTACTTC
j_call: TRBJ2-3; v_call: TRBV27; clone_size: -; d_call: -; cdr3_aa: CASSFGRGRDTQYF; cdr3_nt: TGTGCCAGCAGTTTTGGTAGGGGAAGAGATACGCAGTATTTT
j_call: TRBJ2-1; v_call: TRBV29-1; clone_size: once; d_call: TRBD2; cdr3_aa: CSVEGGGRSEQFF; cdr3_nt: TGCAGCGTTGAAGGGGGCGGGAGAAGCGAGCAGTTCTTC
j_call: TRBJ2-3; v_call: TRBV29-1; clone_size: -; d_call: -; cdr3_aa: CSVSGGTSDTQYF; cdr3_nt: TGCAGCGTCTCGGGTGGGACTTCAGATACGCAGTATTTT
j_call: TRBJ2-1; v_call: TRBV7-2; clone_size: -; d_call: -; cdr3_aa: CASSTASAGEQFF; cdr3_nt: TGTGCCAGCAGTACTGCTTCAGCAGGTGAGCAGTTCTTC
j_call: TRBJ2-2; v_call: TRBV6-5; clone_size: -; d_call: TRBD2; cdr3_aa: CALREGIGTGELFF; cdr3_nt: TGTGCCCTGCGGGAGGGGATCGGCACCGGGGAGCTGTTTTTT